Listed below are T cell receptor beta chains from one sample, sequenced in a study of cytotoxic CD8 clonotypes in ibrutinib-treated CLL. Here immunoSEQ multiplex PCR was the method, and the copy in TCRdb shows in-frame clones only, minus some. The repertoire holds about 76,000 clones, with 85% to 90% as singletons. The source material was PBMCs, sampled before ibrutinib treatment. The source of these receptors is a human donor with chronic lymphocytic leukemia. CDR3s include the opening cysteine and the closing phenylalanine or tryptophan. A D gene is named only where the DNA matches it firmly. The listing skips clone size in some rows; elsewhere it reads once, few, many or a size class.

>TRBJ2-7|.|few|14|TRBV4-3
TGCGCCAGCAGCCAAGGAGGCGTCCCCTACGAGCAGTACTTC
CASSQGGVPYEQYF
>TRBJ1-3|.|.|14|TRBV6-5
TGTGCCAGCAGGAACATGATCTCTGGAAACACCATATATTTT
CASRNMISGNTIYF
>TRBJ2-1|TRBD2|once|14|TRBV2
TGTGCCAGTCTAGCGGGAGGGGCCTACAATGAGCAGTTCTTC
CASLAGGAYNEQFF
>TRBJ1-4|TRBD1|.|13|TRBV29-1
TGCAGCGTGATGACAGGGACTAATGAAAAACTGTTTTTT
CSVMTGTNEKLFF
>TRBJ2-7|TRBD2|.|16|TRBV7-2
TGTGCCAGCAGCTCTCCTCTCCGCGGGAGTTATCACGAGCAGTACTTC
CASSSPLRGSYHEQYF
>TRBJ2-6|.|.|14|TRBV27
TGTGCCAGCAGCCCGGGGCAGGGGGCCAACGTCCTGACTTTC
CASSPGQGANVLTF
>TRBJ2-7|.|.|15|TRBV10-2
TGCGCCAGCAGTGATTCAGGGGCCCCCTCCTACGAGCAGTACTTC
CASSDSGAPSYEQYF
>TRBJ2-4|.|.|16|TRBV7-2
TGTGCCAGCAGCCCACAGGGAGCCCTAGCCAAAAACATTCAGTACTTC
CASSPQGALAKNIQYF
>TRBJ2-5|TRBD1|.|15|TRBV6-4
TGTGCCAGCAGTCGGACAGGGTTGAGGCAAGAGACCCAGTACTTC
CASSRTGLRQETQYF
>TRBJ2-7|.|.|13|TRBV30
TGTGCCTGGAACAGGGAAAAGGCCTACGAGCAGTACTTC
CAWNREKAYEQYF
>TRBJ2-1|.|.|16|TRBV27
TGTGCCAGCAGTTTCTGGTCGCAGGGCTCCTACAATGAGCAGTTCTTC
CASSFWSQGSYNEQFF
>TRBJ2-5|.|.|15|TRBV7-2
TGTGCCAGCAGCTTCCCCGAACAGGGTTGGGAGACCCAGTACTTC
CASSFPEQGWETQYF
>TRBJ1-1|.|.|11|TRBV28
TGTGCCAGCAGTTGGGCCACTGAAGCTTTCTTT
CASSWATEAFF
>TRBJ2-1|.|.|17|TRBV5-1
TGCGCCAGCAGCGTTGGTTCTTTGAGGGATAAGTACAATGAGCAGTTCTTC
CASSVGSLRDKYNEQFF
>TRBJ2-3|.|.|12|TRBV7-3
TGTGCCAGCAGCTTAACGGCAGATACGCAGTATTTT
CASSLTADTQYF
>TRBJ2-7|TRBD1|.|14|TRBV19
TGTGCCAGTAGTCCTCGGACAGGGGCCTACGAGCAGTACTTC
CASSPRTGAYEQYF
>TRBJ2-4|TRBD1|.|18|TRBV10-3
TGTGCCATCAGTGAAGGGACAGGATCTGCCCTAGCCAAAAACATTCAGTACTTC
CAISEGTGSALAKNIQYF
>TRBJ1-1|.|.|14|TRBV21-1
TGTGCCAGCAGCAAAGGACCGGGGATCGCTGAAGCTTTCTTT
CASSKGPGIAEAFF
>TRBJ2-1|TRBD2|few|17|TRBV11-2
TGTGCCAGCAGCTTAGGATCCCGCGGGAGTGATGTAAATGAGCAGTTCTTC
CASSLGSRGSDVNEQFF
>TRBJ1-2|.|once|14|TRBV15
TGTGCCACCAGCAGAGCAGACAGATTCTATGGCTACACCTTC
CATSRADRFYGYTF
>TRBJ2-7|.|.|13|TRBV27
TGTGCCAGCAGTTTAGGCAGGACCTACGAGCAGTACTTC
CASSLGRTYEQYF
>TRBJ2-1|TRBD2|.|18|TRBV5-4
TGTGCCAGCAGCCATTCGGGACTACCGACAAGCTCCTACAATGAGCAGTTCTTC
CASSHSGLPTSSYNEQFF
>TRBJ2-3|TRBD2|.|19|TRBV7-9
TGTGCCAGCAGCTTACTAGGGTATCAGACTAGCGTAAGCACAGATACGCAGTATTTT
CASSLLGYQTSVSTDTQYF
>TRBJ2-1|.|.|14|TRBV18
TGTGCCAGCTCACCAGGGACGACGAACCGCGAGCAGTTCTTC
CASSPGTTNREQFF
>TRBJ1-1|.|.|15|TRBV19
TGTGCCAGTTCCAGTCATCACACAGAGAACACTGAAGCTTTCTTT
CASSSHHTENTEAFF
>TRBJ2-3|TRBD2|.|16|TRBV6-1
TGTGCCAGCAGTGAAGGGATAGCGGGAGGCGCAGATACGCAGTATTTT
CASSEGIAGGADTQYF
>TRBJ2-5|.|.|13|TRBV6-6
TGTGCCAGCAGTTCCAGGGGGGGTGCGACCCAGTACTTC
CASSSRGGATQYF
>TRBJ2-3|.|.|15|TRBV10-3
TGTGCCATCAGTGACAGGGGAGGACAGACAGATACGCAGTATTTT
CAISDRGGQTDTQYF
>TRBJ2-1|TRBD2|.|15|TRBV27
TGTGCCAGCAGTTTTCGGCTAGCGGCTTACAATGAGCAGTTCTTC
CASSFRLAAYNEQFF
>TRBJ1-1|.|.|13|TRBV7-9
TGTGCCAGCCGTAGGGTATGGGACACTGAAGCTTTCTTT
CASRRVWDTEAFF
>TRBJ2-1|TRBD2|.|14|TRBV29-1
TGCAGCGTTCTGGGACTAGCGGGTAGGGCTGAGCAGTTCTTC
CSVLGLAGRAEQFF
>TRBJ2-5|.|once|15|TRBV21-1
TGTGCCAGCAGCACCTCCGACAGGGGAGGAGAGACCCAGTACTTC
CASSTSDRGGETQYF
>TRBJ2-1|TRBD2|.|14|TRBV5-1
TGCGCCAGCAGCTTCGACGGGGGAGGGGTTGAGCAGTTCTTC
CASSFDGGGVEQFF
>TRBJ2-2|.|.|18|TRBV25-1
TGTGCCAGCAGTGAATATCACGGGCAGGGGATGAGGACCGGGGAGCTGTTTTTT
CASSEYHGQGMRTGELFF
>TRBJ2-3|TRBD2|.|12|TRBV6-6
TGTGCCAGCGGGACTAGAACAGATACGCAGTATTTT
CASGTRTDTQYF